This T cell receptor beta chain originates from a study of T cell repertoires in cytomegalovirus infection. TCRdb independently ran MiXCR on the reads; one entry per CDR3 protein. In the table there are roughly 500,000 distinct CDR3 sequences, about 42% of which are singletons. This clonotype was observed at least ten times. The antigen remains unidentified. Trimming took off 0 bases at V and 3 bases at J, with 11 bases between the two ends. The CDR3 sequence is 15 residues long. The germline gives CDR1 SGHTA, CDR2 FQGNSA. The clonotype comes from a human donor in good health (CMV status not recorded). Some clones in this sample may be carry-over from other donors' samples. This chain joins TRBV7-2 and TRBJ1-1; D perhaps matches TRBD1 (6 bases). This specimen consisted of cultured PBMCs, obtained from culture after CMV antigen stimulation. For the CDR3, the DNA is TGTGCCAGCAGCTTAGCTACAGGGTTGGACACTGAAGCTTTCTTT. It is translated as CASSLATGLDTEAFF.